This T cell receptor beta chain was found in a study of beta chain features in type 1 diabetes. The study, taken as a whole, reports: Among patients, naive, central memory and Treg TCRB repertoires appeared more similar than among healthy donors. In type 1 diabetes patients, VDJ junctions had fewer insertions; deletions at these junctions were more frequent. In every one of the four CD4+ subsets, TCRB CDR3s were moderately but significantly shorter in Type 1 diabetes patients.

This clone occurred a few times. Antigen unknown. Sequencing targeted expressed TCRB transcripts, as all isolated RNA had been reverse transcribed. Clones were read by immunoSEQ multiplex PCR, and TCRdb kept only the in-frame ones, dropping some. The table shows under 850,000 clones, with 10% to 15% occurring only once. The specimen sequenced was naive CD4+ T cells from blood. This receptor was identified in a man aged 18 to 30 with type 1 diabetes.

The CDR3 DNA follows: TGCGCCAGCAGCCAAGATGAGGGCAGATCTGGAAACACCATATATTTT. Protein sequence: CASSQDEGRSGNTIYF. V gene TRBV4-1 combines with J gene TRBJ1-3; D gene unclear. Germline V gives CDR1 MGHRA, CDR2 YSYEKL. Trimming removed 0 bases from V and 1 base from J, with 10 bases in between. This CDR3 has 16 residues.